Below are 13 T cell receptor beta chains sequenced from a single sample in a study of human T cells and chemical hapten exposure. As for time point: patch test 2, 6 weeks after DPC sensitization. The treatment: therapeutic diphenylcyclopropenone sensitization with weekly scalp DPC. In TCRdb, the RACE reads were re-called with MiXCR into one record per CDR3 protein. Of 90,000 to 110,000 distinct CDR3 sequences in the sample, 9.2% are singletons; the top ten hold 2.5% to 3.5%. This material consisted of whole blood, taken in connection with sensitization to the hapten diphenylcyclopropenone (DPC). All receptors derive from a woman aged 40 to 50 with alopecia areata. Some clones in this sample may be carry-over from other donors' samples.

Here the CDR3 DNA reads TGTGCCAGCGGCCGGGGGGCGAACAATGAAAAACTGTTTTTT. Translation gives CASGRGANNEKLFF. The rearrangement links TRBV12-3 or TRBV12-4 to TRBJ1-4; D is possibly TRBD1 (6 bases). Between the trimmed V and J ends, which lost 8 bases and 5 bases, there was a span of 15 bases. The CDR3 runs 14 residues.

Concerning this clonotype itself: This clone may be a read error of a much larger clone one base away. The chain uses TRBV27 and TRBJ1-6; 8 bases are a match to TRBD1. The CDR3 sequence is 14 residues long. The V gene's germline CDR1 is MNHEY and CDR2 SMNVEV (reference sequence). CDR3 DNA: TGTGTCAGCAAGGGGACAGGTCTGGAAAAACCCCTCCACTTT. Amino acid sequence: CVSKGTGLEKPLHF.

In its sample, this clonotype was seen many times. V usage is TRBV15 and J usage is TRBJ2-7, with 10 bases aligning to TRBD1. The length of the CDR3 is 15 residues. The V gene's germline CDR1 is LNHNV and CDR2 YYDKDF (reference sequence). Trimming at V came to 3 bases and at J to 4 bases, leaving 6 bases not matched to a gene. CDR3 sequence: CATSSPGQGTYEQYF. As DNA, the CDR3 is TGTGCCACCAGCAGCCCGGGACAGGGGACGTACGAGCAGTACTTC.

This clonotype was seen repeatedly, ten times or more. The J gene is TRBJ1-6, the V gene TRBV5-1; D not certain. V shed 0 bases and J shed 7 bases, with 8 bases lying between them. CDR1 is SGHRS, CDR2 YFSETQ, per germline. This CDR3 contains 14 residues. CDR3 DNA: TGCGCCAGCAGCTTGGGTGTGCACAATTCACCCCTCCACTTT. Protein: CASSLGVHNSPLHF.

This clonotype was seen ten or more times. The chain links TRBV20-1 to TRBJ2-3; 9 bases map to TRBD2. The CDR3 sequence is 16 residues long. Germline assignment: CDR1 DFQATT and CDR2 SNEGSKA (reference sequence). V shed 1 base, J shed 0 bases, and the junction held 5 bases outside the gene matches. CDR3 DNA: TGCAGTGCTAGAGCTCTCCTAGCGGGGAGCACAGATACGCAGTATTTT. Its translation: CSARALLAGSTDTQYF.

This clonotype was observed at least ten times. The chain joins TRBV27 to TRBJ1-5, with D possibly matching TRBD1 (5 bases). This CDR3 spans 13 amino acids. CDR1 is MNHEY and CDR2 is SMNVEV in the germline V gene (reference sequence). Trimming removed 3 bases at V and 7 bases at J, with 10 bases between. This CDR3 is CASSFGGGQPQHF. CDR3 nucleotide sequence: TGTGCCAGCAGTTTTGGGGGGGGGCAGCCCCAGCATTTT.

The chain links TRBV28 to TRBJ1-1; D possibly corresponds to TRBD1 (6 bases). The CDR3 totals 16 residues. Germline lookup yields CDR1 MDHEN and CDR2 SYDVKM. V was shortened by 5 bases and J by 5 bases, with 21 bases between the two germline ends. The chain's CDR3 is CASSKDWGRTTTEAFF. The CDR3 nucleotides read TGTGCCAGCAGTAAAGACTGGGGGCGCACAACGACTGAAGCTTTCTTT.

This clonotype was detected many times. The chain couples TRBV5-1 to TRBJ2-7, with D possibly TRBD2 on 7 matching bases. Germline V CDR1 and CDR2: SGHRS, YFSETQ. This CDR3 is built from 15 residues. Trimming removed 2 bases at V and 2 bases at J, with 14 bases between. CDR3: CASSFGGLKTYEQYF. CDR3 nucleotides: TGCGCCAGCAGCTTCGGGGGGCTAAAGACCTACGAGCAGTACTTC.

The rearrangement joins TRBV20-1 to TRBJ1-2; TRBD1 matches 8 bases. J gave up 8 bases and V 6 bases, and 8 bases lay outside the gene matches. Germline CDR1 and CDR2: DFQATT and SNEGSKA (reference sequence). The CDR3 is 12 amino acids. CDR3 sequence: CSAQGAGEGYTF. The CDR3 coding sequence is TGCAGTGCCCAGGGGGCGGGCGAAGGCTACACCTTC.

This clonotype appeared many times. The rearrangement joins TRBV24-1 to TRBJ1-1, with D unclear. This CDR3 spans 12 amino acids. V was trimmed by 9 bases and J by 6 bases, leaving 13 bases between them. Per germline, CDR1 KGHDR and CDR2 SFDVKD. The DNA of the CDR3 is TGTGCCACCGCCGAGACCCTTGCTGAAGCTTTCTTT. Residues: CATAETLAEAFF.

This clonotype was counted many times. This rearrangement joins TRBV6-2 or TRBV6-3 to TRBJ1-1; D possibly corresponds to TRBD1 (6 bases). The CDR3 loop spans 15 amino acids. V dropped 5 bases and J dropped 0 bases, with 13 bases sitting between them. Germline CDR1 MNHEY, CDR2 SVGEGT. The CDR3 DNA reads TGTGCCAGCAGTCAGACGCACAGGGTGAACACTGAAGCTTTCTTT. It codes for CASSQTHRVNTEAFF.

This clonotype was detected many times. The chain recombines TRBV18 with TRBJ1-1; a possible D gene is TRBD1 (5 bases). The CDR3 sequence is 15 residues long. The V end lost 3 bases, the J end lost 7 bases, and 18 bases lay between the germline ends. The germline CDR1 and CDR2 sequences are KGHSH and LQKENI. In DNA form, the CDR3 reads TGTGCCAGCTCACCCTCCATTGGGGGGGGTAATGAAGCTTTCTTT. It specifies CASSPSIGGGNEAFF.

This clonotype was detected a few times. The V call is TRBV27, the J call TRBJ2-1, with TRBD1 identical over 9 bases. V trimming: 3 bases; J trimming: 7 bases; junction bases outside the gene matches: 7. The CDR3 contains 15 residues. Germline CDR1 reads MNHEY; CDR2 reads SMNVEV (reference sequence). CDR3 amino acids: CASSFQDRGRNEQFF. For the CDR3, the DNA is TGTGCCAGCAGTTTCCAGGACAGGGGTAGGAATGAGCAGTTCTTC.